Each of the 21 T cell receptor beta chains below was sequenced from the same sample in a study of blood T cells in healthy people across ages. Using a J-beta primer mix together with a sample-barcoded 5' primer, a second PCR was run for about 6 to 11 cycles. Using its own MiXCR run on the 5' RACE reads, TCRdb lists one record per CDR3 protein. In the table there are fewer than 900,000 distinct CDR3 sequences, roughly 43% of which are singletons. The material sequenced was blood. These receptors came from a woman in her fifties or sixties in good health.

This clonotype has only a few counts. The CDR3 DNA reads as TGCAGTGCGTGGACTAACGAGAAGCCCGATACGCAGTATTTT. Encoded protein: CSAWTNEKPDTQYF. J is TRBJ2-3 and V is TRBV20-1, with D maybe TRBD2 (6 bases). This CDR3 comprises 14 residues. Germline values: CDR1 DFQATT, CDR2 SNEGSKA (reference sequence). The V end lost 6 bases, the J end lost 6 bases, and 19 bases lay between the germline ends.

This sequence joins TRBV7-2 and TRBJ1-4; unclear D gene. The CDR3 runs to 13 residues. Trimming shortened V by 5 bases and J by 8 bases, and 12 bases separated the two germline ends. The V gene's germline CDR1 is SGHTA and CDR2 FQGNSA. This CDR3 reads CASSLVYLEKLFF. The CDR3 coding sequence is TGTGCCAGCAGCCTTGTATACTTGGAAAAACTGTTTTTT.

The chain joins TRBV9 to TRBJ2-1, with 10 bases fitting TRBD2. The V and J ends lost 4 bases and 8 bases, in that order; junction bases with no gene match: 21. Germline CDR1 is SGDLS and CDR2 is YYNGEE. This CDR3 has 19 amino acids. The CDR3 protein is CASSSPTKFSGRAEDEQFF. The DNA of the CDR3 is TGTGCCAGCAGCTCCCCGACGAAATTCAGCGGGAGGGCCGAGGATGAGCAGTTCTTC.

This clonotype turned up a few times. The chain has TRBV20-1 and TRBJ2-4; the D is unclear. CDR1 DFQATT and CDR2 SNEGSKA come from the germline V gene (reference sequence). The CDR3 contains 12 residues. The V and J ends lost 3 bases and 7 bases respectively, with 10 bases between them. CDR3 sequence reads: CSARGPRNIQYF. DNA of the CDR3: TGCAGTGCTAGGGGCCCCCGGAACATTCAGTACTTC.

The chain is built from TRBV2 and TRBJ2-6; a possible D gene is TRBD1 (6 bases). The germline gives CDR1 SNHLY, CDR2 FYNNEI. V lost 7 bases, J lost 0 bases, and 13 bases lay in between. The CDR3 spans 16 residues. CDR3 DNA: TGTGCCAGCACCGGTAACAGGGCCTCTGGGGCCAACGTCCTGACTTTC. Translated: CASTGNRASGANVLTF.

This clonotype was seen a few times. The rearrangement uses TRBV20-1 and TRBJ2-3; possible D gene TRBD2, 8 bases. The CDR3 consists of 14 residues. The germline V gene encodes CDR1 DFQATT and CDR2 SNEGSKA (reference sequence). Trimming pared 4 bases from V and 2 bases from J, leaving 13 bases between. The CDR3: CSATGGGPTDTQYF. The CDR3 DNA sequence: TGCAGTGCTACGGGAGGGGGCCCCACAGATACGCAGTATTTT.

The chain combines TRBV25-1 with TRBJ2-7; 9 bases are shared with TRBD1. From germline, CDR1 is MGHDK and CDR2 SYGVNS. V lost 3 bases, J lost 4 bases, and 4 bases stayed unmatched. The CDR3 extends over 14 amino acids. CDR3 loop: CASSDLQGAYEQYF. In DNA, the CDR3 is TGTGCCAGCAGTGATCTACAGGGGGCTTACGAGCAGTACTTC.

The chain uses TRBV20-1 and TRBJ2-5; D might be TRBD1 (6 bases). V lost 0 bases to trimming and J lost 1 base, with 6 bases between them. The CDR3 loop spans 13 amino acids. Looked up from germline, CDR1 is DFQATT and CDR2 is SNEGSKA (reference sequence). CDR3 nucleotide sequence: TGCAGTGCTAGAGAGACAGGCCAAGAGACCCAGTACTTC. Amino acids: CSARETGQETQYF.

This sequence joins TRBV3-1 and TRBJ2-1; 8 bases match TRBD2. The germline V gene encodes CDR1 LGHDT and CDR2 YNNKEL (reference sequence). Trimming at V came to 3 bases and at J to 4 bases, leaving 8 bases not matched to a gene. This CDR3 has 16 residues. The DNA for the CDR3 is TGTGCCAGCAGCCACCTGCGGGGGGAGGGTTACAATGAGCAGTTCTTC. Protein: CASSHLRGEGYNEQFF.

This clonotype came up a few times. The chain employs TRBV7-9 and TRBJ2-3, with D unclear. CDR3 length: 15 residues. V dropped 3 bases and J dropped 1 base, with 11 bases sitting between them. The V gene's germline CDR1 is SEHNR and CDR2 FQNEAQ (reference sequence). CDR3: CASSFGQVGTDTQYF. The CDR3 coding sequence is TGTGCCAGCAGCTTCGGCCAGGTTGGCACAGATACGCAGTATTTT. The whole variable domain, remainder taken from reference TRBV7-9 and TRBJ2-3, is DTGVSQNPRHKITKRGQNVTFRCDPISEHNRLYWYRQTLGQGPEFLTYFQNEAQLEKSRLLSDRFSAERPKGSFSTLEIQRTEQGDSAMYLCASSFGQVGTDTQYFGPGTRLTVL.

The chain combines TRBV24-1 with TRBJ2-1; TRBD2 matches at 8 bases. This CDR3 comprises 16 residues. The V gene end was trimmed by 3 bases and the J gene end by 5 bases; junction bases not matched to a gene: 8. Germline CDR1 and CDR2: KGHDR and SFDVKD. CDR3 DNA sequence: TGTGCCACCAGTGATCGGGGACTAGGGACTAACAATGAGCAGTTCTTC. It specifies CATSDRGLGTNNEQFF.

With regard to this clonotype: One junction end disagrees with the germline gene, perhaps due to a read error. The chain combines TRBV7-3 with TRBJ2-3; TRBD2 matches 9 bases. This CDR3 spans 15 amino acids. CDR1 and CDR2 (germline): SGHTA, FQGTGA. The CDR3 here is CVSSFERGVTDTQYF. The CDR3 DNA reads TGTGTCAGCAGCTTCGAGCGGGGGGTTACAGATACGCAGTATTTT.

The V gene is TRBV20-1, the J gene TRBJ2-5; D remains ambiguous. The end of the DNA fits TRBJ2-7 better, so the J call may be wrong. The germline V gene encodes CDR1 DFQATT and CDR2 SNEGSKA (reference sequence). The CDR3 runs to 12 residues. CDR3 in DNA: TGCAGTTCGAGCGACTCCTCCAGCGAGCAGTACTTC. It translates to CSSSDSSSEQYF.

On this clonotype itself: Relative to the germline gene, one junction end is altered; a read error may explain this. This chain uses TRBV6-2 or TRBV6-3 with TRBJ1-4; TRBD1 aligns across 7 bases. Per germline, CDR1 MNHEY and CDR2 SVGEGT. The CDR3 length is 16 residues. The CDR3 DNA sequence: TGTGCCAGCAGTTACCCCAGGGGGACAACTAATGGAAAACTGTTTTTT. Amino acid sequence: CASSYPRGTTNGKLFF.

The genes are TRBV10-3 and TRBJ2-6, with unresolved D. V gave up 6 bases and J gave up 0 bases, with 12 bases separating them. Germline lookup yields CDR1 ENHRY and CDR2 SYGVKD. CDR3 length equals 16 residues. CDR3 nucleotides: TGTGCCATCAGCCCCCCATTGTACTCTGGGGCCAACGTCCTGACTTTC. It codes for CAISPPLYSGANVLTF.

The chain has TRBV4-2 and TRBJ2-5; D possibly corresponds to TRBD2 (7 bases). CDR3 length equals 16 residues. The germline V gene encodes CDR1 LGHNA and CDR2 YNFKEQ. Trimming removed 1 base from V and 11 bases from J, with 23 bases in between. For the CDR3, the DNA is TGTGCCAGCAGCCAAGTCTCCGGGGGAGGGGACAATGAGCAGTACTTC. Translation: CASSQVSGGGDNEQYF.

This clonotype has only a few counts. This chain uses TRBV20-1 with TRBJ2-3; 8 positions agree with TRBD2. Unmatched junction bases numbered 13, after V lost 6 bases and J lost 5 bases. This CDR3 is built from 15 residues. Germline V gene sequence: CDR1 DFQATT, CDR2 SNEGSKA (reference sequence). The CDR3 coding sequence is TGCAGTGCAATGGCCGGGACTAGGGTTGTAGATACGCAGTATTTT. This translates into CSAMAGTRVVDTQYF.

This clonotype was observed a handful of times. This chain links TRBV25-1 with TRBJ1-1; the D gene is possibly TRBD1 (5 bases). Trimming shortened V by 6 bases and J by 4 bases, and 15 bases separated the two germline ends. The germline V gene encodes CDR1 MGHDK and CDR2 SYGVNS. The CDR3 totals 14 residues. CDR3 sequence reads: CASRWGESRTEAFF. The CDR3 DNA is TGTGCCAGCAGGTGGGGGGAATCGCGCACTGAAGCTTTCTTT.

Comment on this clonotype: Mismatch with germline at one junction end may stem from a read error. J is TRBJ2-1 and V is TRBV25-1, with a possible D match to TRBD2 (7 bases). Germline V CDR1 and CDR2: MGHDK, SYGVNS. CDR3 length: 16 amino acids. CDR3 DNA: TGTGCCAGCCGCGGCGGGGGCAGAAACCCCTACAGTGAGCAGTTCTTC. This codes for CASRGGGRNPYSEQFF.

The J gene is TRBJ2-7, the V gene TRBV6-2 or TRBV6-3, with unresolved D. CDR1 is MNHEY, CDR2 SVGEGT, per germline. CDR3 length equals 13 residues. V was trimmed by 0 bases and J by 2 bases, leaving 5 bases between them. CDR3 nucleotide sequence: TGTGCCAGCAGTTACTCTAGAACCTACGAGCAGTACTTC. This encodes CASSYSRTYEQYF.

The CDR3 nucleotides read TGTGCCAGCAGCTCGACTAGCATAGGCGAGACCCAGTACTTC. The encoded protein is CASSSTSIGETQYF. The chain employs TRBV11-2 and TRBJ2-5; 7 nucleotides agree with TRBD2. The CDR3 loop spans 14 amino acids. V shed 4 bases, J shed 5 bases, and the junction held 7 bases outside the gene matches. Germline values: CDR1 SGHAT, CDR2 FQNNGV.